One and the same sample provided the 2 T cell receptor beta chains below, sequenced in a study of blood T cell repertoires in COVID-19. Here immunoSEQ multiplex PCR was the method, and the copy in TCRdb shows in-frame clones only, minus some. Of about 170,000 clones detected, around 82% appear once; the ten largest clones hold 0.95% to 1.5%. The specimen sequenced was peripheral blood. These receptors were obtained from a man aged 60 to 75 who had recovered from COVID-19.

The V and J genes are TRBV7-9 and TRBJ1-5, with a possible D match to TRBD1 (6 bases). The CDR3 is 15 residues long. The germline gives CDR1 SEHNR, CDR2 FQNEAQ (reference sequence). V dropped 4 bases and J dropped 1 base, with 11 bases sitting between them. DNA of the CDR3: TGTGCCAGCAGCTCGTCAGGGGCGAGCAATCAGCCCCAGCATTTT. This sequence encodes CASSSSGASNQPQHF. Variable domain in full (rest from reference TRBV7-9 and TRBJ1-5): DTGVSQNPRHKITKRGQNVTFRCDPISEHNRLYWYRQTLGQGPEFLTYFQNEAQLEKSRLLSDRFSAERPKGSFSTLEIQRTEQGDSAMYLCASSSSGASNQPQHFGDGTRLSIL.

The table lists this clone with a few counts. The gene calls are TRBV5-1 and TRBJ1-6; D is perhaps TRBD1 (5 bases). Per germline, CDR1 SGHRS and CDR2 YFSETQ. With 3 bases removed from V and 7 bases from J, the gap between germline ends came to 14 bases. The CDR3 loop spans 15 amino acids. CDR3 sequence: CASSWQGSENSPLHF. The DNA for the CDR3 is TGCGCCAGCAGCTGGCAGGGTTCCGAAAATTCACCCCTCCACTTT. Full variable domain (remainder filled in from reference TRBV5-1 and TRBJ1-6): KAGVTQTPRYLIKTRGQQVTLSCSPISGHRSVSWYQQTPGQGLQFLFEYFSETQRNKGNFPGRFSGRQFSNSRSEMNVSTLELGDSALYLCASSWQGSENSPLHFGNGTRLTVT.